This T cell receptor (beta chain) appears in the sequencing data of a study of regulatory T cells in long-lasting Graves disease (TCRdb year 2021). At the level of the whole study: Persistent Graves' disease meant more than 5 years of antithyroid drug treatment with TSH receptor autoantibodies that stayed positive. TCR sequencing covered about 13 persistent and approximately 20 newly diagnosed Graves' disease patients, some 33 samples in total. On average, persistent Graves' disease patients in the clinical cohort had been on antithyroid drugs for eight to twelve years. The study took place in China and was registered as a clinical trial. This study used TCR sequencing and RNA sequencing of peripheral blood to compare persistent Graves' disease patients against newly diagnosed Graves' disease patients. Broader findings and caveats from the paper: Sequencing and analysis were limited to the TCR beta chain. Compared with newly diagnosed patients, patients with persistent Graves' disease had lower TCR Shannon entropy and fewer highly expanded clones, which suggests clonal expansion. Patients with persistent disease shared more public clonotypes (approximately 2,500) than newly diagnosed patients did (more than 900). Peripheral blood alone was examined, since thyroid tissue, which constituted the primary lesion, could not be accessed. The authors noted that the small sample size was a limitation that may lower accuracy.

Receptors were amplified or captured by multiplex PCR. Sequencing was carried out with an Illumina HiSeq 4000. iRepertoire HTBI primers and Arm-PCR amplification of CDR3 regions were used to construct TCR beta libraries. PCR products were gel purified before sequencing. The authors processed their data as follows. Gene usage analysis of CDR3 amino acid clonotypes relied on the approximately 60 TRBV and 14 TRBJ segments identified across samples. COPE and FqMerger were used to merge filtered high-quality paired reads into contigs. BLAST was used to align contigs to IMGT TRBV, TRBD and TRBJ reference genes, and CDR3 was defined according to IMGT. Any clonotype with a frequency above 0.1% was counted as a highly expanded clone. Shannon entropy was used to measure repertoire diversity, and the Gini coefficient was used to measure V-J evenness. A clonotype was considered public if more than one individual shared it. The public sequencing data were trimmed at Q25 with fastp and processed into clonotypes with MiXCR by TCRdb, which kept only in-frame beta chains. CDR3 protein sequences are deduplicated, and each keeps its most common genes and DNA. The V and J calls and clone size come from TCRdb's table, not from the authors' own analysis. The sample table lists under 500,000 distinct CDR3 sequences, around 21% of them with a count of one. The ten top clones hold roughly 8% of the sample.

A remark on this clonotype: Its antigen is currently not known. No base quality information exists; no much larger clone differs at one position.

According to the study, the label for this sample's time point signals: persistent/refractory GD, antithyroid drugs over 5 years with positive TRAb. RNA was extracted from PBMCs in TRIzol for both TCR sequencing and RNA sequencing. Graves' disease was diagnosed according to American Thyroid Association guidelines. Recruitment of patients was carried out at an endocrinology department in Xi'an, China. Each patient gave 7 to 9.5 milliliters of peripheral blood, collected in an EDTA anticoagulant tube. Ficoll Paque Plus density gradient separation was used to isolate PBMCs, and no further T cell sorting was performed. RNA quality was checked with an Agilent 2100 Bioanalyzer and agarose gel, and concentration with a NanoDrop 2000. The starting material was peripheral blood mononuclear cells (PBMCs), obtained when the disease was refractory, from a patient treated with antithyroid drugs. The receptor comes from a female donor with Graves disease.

The sequenced DNA is TGCGCCAGCAGCTGGTACCCTACTAGCGGGAGGGTGTACGAGCAGTACTTC. It translates as CASSWYPTSGRVYEQYF. The chain employs TRBV5-1 and TRBJ2-7, with TRBD2 matching 13 junction bases. V is pruned by 3 bases and J by 4 bases, leaving 10 bases of the junction without a gene match. CDR3 length: 17 amino acids, cysteine to phenylalanine. Only the CDR3 DNA is retained, 51 bases long and in frame from the first base. The germline V gene supplies CDR1 SGHRS and CDR2 YFSETQ. Here the CDR3 is joined to the reference TRBV5-1 and TRBJ2-7 genes, and the full variable domain is: KAGVTQTPRYLIKTRGQQVTLSCSPISGHRSVSWYQQTPGQGLQFLFEYFSETQRNKGNFPGRFSGRQFSNSRSEMNVSTLELGDSALYLCASSWYPTSGRVYEQYFGPGTRLTVT.